The 30 T cell receptor beta chains given below trace back to one sample, sequenced in a study of OX40 agonist ivuxolimab in advanced cancers. The assay was immunoSEQ multiplex PCR, and TCRdb's table has in-frame clones only and misses some. The top ten hold approximately 0.3% of the sample, which has about 150,000 clones, roughly 94% seen once. Here the sequenced sample was CD4+ or CD8+ T cells sorted from blood, taken in a trial of the OX40 agonist ivuxolimab. Source of these receptors: an adult with an advanced solid tumor such as melanoma, head and neck, liver or kidney cancer.

The chain has TRBV7-3 and TRBJ1-1, with D possibly matching TRBD1 (6 bases). This CDR3 has 14 residues. Trimming cost V 3 bases and J 1 base, with 9 bases left between them. Germline V lookup: CDR1 SGHTA, CDR2 FQGTGA. CDR3: CASSLGQANTEAFF. CDR3 nucleotides: TGTGCCAGCAGCTTGGGACAAGCGAACACTGAAGCTTTCTTT.

Only one count was recorded for this clone. This chain uses TRBV30 with TRBJ2-1; D remains ambiguous. Germline CDR1 reads GTSNPN; CDR2 reads SVGIG (reference sequence). The length of the CDR3 is 14 residues. V was clipped by 4 bases and J by 8 bases, with 18 bases between them. CDR3 DNA: TGTGCCTGGACAAGAGACCCCAATAGTCATGAGCAGTTCTTC. Its translation: CAWTRDPNSHEQFF.

This chain joins TRBV5-1 and TRBJ2-3; 8 nucleotides align to TRBD2. This CDR3 is 15 amino acids long. Trimming cost V 2 bases and J 4 bases; bases outside gene matches: 6. The germline V gene encodes CDR1 SGHRS and CDR2 YFSETQ. The CDR3 DNA is TGCGCCAGCAGCTTCGGGAGGGGACGGCCAGATACGCAGTATTTT. It yields the protein CASSFGRGRPDTQYF.

The V and J genes are TRBV28 and TRBJ1-4; the D is unclear. Looked up from germline, CDR1 is MDHEN and CDR2 is SYDVKM. The V end was cut by 1 base, the J end by 4 bases, with 7 bases between. There are 14 residues in the CDR3. CDR3 loop: CASSLSGINEKLFF. CDR3 nucleotides: TGTGCCAGCAGTTTATCGGGTATTAATGAAAAACTGTTTTTT.

V gene TRBV7-2 combines with J gene TRBJ2-5; no reliable D call. In germline, CDR1 is SGHTA, CDR2 FQGNSA. This CDR3 has 14 residues. Trimming pared 3 bases from V and 4 bases from J, leaving 12 bases between. The CDR3 DNA is TGTGCCAGCAGCTTTGGCAGCCATTCAGAGACCCAGTACTTC. It specifies CASSFGSHSETQYF.

This clone has only a few counts. The chain combines TRBV7-9 with TRBJ2-7, with 8 bases lining up with TRBD1. This CDR3 contains 15 residues. V was clipped by 3 bases and J by 6 bases; unmatched bases: 10. Germline V gene sequence: CDR1 SEHNR, CDR2 FQNEAQ (reference sequence). CDR3 loop: CASSLGAGGGGEQYF. CDR3 sequence (DNA): TGTGCCAGCAGCTTGGGGGCAGGGGGCGGCGGCGAGCAGTACTTC.

The V gene is TRBV6-1, the J gene TRBJ2-7, with D maybe TRBD2 (5 bases). This CDR3 contains 14 residues. Germline V gene lookup returns CDR1 MNHNS and CDR2 SASEGT. V lost 10 bases, J lost 6 bases, and 22 bases lay in between. DNA of the CDR3: TGTGCCACCGGGCCGGAGACTACCACAACCGAGCAGTACTTC. Residues: CATGPETTTTEQYF.

The chain recombines TRBV18 with TRBJ2-2; D call uncertain. Trimming took off 2 bases at V and 7 bases at J, with 14 bases between the two ends. The CDR3 loop spans 15 amino acids. Germline loops: CDR1 KGHSH, CDR2 LQKENI. CDR3 amino acids: CASSPSRTASGELFF. The DNA for the CDR3 is TGTGCCAGCTCACCATCGCGTACAGCGAGCGGGGAGCTGTTTTTT.

CDR3 sequence: CASAPTTGIYEQYF. CDR3 nucleotide sequence: TGTGCCAGCGCCCCTACAACAGGGATCTACGAGCAGTACTTC. The rearrangement uses TRBV7-2 and TRBJ2-7; D is possibly TRBD1 (6 bases). CDR1 is SGHTA and CDR2 is FQGNSA in the germline V gene. Trimming removed 8 bases from V and 3 bases from J, with 17 bases in between. The CDR3 spans 14 residues.

V gene TRBV6-1 combines with J gene TRBJ2-2; D is uncertain. V was pared by 6 bases and J by 4 bases, with 9 bases between. This CDR3 is built from 13 residues. Germline V gene lookup returns CDR1 MNHNS and CDR2 SASEGT. This CDR3 reads CASRFVPTGELFF. CDR3 DNA: TGTGCCAGCAGATTTGTCCCCACCGGGGAGCTGTTTTTT.

The genes are TRBV2 and TRBJ2-1, with D possibly being TRBD2 (6 bases). Deletions cut 6 bases from V and 6 bases from J, with 9 bases between. The CDR3 contains 12 residues. CDR1 is SNHLY and CDR2 is FYNNEI in the germline V gene. DNA for the CDR3: TGTGCCAGCAGGGGACTTTCCAATGAGCAGTTCTTC. Its protein product is CASRGLSNEQFF.

The CDR3, as DNA: TGCGCCAGCAGCCAAGATTCTGGGGGCGCCACGATTGGCTACACCTTC. Translating it yields CASSQDSGGATIGYTF. The rearrangement links TRBV4-1 to TRBJ1-2; a possible D gene is TRBD1 (6 bases). The CDR3 has 16 residues. The germline V gene has CDR1 MGHRA and CDR2 YSYEKL. V lost 0 bases, J lost 7 bases, and 18 bases lay in between.

The chain recombines TRBV9 with TRBJ1-2; TRBD1 is a possible D gene (5 bases). The CDR3 covers 14 residues. The germline gives CDR1 SGDLS, CDR2 YYNGEE. The ends were cut back, 0 bases at V and 6 bases at J, with 12 bases in the middle. The CDR3 here is CASSVVPGTDGYTF. For the CDR3, the DNA is TGTGCCAGCAGCGTAGTCCCAGGGACTGATGGCTACACCTTC.

The rearrangement links TRBV10-3 to TRBJ1-3; 9 bases fit TRBD1. Germline CDR1 reads ENHRY; CDR2 reads SYGVKD. The CDR3 sequence is 15 residues long. The V gene end was trimmed by 10 bases and the J gene end by 2 bases; junction bases not matched to a gene: 9. The chain's CDR3 is CATKRQGDAGNTIYF. The CDR3 DNA follows: TGTGCCACTAAACGACAGGGGGACGCTGGAAACACCATATATTTT.

The chain uses TRBV19 and TRBJ1-5; D may be TRBD1 (5 bases). Germline CDR1 reads LNHDA; CDR2 reads SQIVND (reference sequence). The CDR3 is 15 residues long. V gave up 1 base and J gave up 1 base, with 8 bases separating them. The CDR3 DNA is TGTGCCAGTAGTATAGTTGGGGGGAGCAATCAGCCCCAGCATTTT. This sequence encodes CASSIVGGSNQPQHF.

This chain uses TRBV5-1 with TRBJ1-2; no clear D. V was cut by 1 base and J by 4 bases, with 8 bases left in between. CDR1 and CDR2 (germline): SGHRS, YFSETQ. CDR3 size: 13 residues. The CDR3 DNA is TGCGCCAGCAGCTTGTCTCAAACCTATGGCTACACCTTC. This codes for CASSLSQTYGYTF.

This chain connects TRBV29-1 to TRBJ1-2, with a weak D call TRBD1 (5 bases). Germline V CDR1 and CDR2: SQVTM, ANQGSEA. Trimming left V 2 bases short and J 4 bases short, with 14 bases between. This CDR3 has 14 amino acids. The CDR3 DNA reads as TGCAGCGTTGAAACCGCTGGGGCGGTCTATGGCTACACCTTC. Translation gives CSVETAGAVYGYTF.

The chain combines TRBV30 with TRBJ1-4, with 9 bases aligning to TRBD1. Germline assignment: CDR1 GTSNPN and CDR2 SVGIG (reference sequence). This CDR3 spans 15 amino acids. V trimming: 3 bases; J trimming: 5 bases; junction bases outside the gene matches: 7. DNA for the CDR3: TGTGCCTGGAGCGAGCTCGGGACAGGGAATGAAAAACTGTTTTTT. Protein: CAWSELGTGNEKLFF.

V and J are TRBV18 and TRBJ2-5, with 13 bases that match TRBD2. CDR1 is KGHSH, CDR2 LQKENI, per germline. Trimming at V came to 3 bases and at J to 1 base, leaving 2 bases not matched to a gene. The CDR3 extends over 16 amino acids. CDR3 in amino acids: CASSPGTSGIQETQYF. As DNA, the CDR3 is TGTGCCAGCTCACCGGGGACTAGCGGGATCCAAGAGACCCAGTACTTC.

The chain couples TRBV27 to TRBJ1-4, with D maybe TRBD1 (6 bases). The CDR3 contains 16 residues. V was shortened by 4 bases and J by 7 bases, with 19 bases between the two germline ends. Germline loops: CDR1 MNHEY, CDR2 SMNVEV (reference sequence). DNA for the CDR3: TGTGCCAGCAGTTACCAACAGACAGGCTTGGGTGAAAAACTGTTTTTT. Its protein is CASSYQQTGLGEKLFF.

The chain employs TRBV10-3 and TRBJ2-5, with D perhaps matching TRBD1 (5 bases). V was clipped by 9 bases and J by 5 bases, with 16 bases between them. This CDR3 is built from 13 residues. Germline V gene lookup returns CDR1 ENHRY and CDR2 SYGVKD. The chain's CDR3 is CAMKGVSGETQYF. The CDR3 nucleotides read TGTGCCATGAAAGGGGTTTCGGGTGAGACCCAGTACTTC.

The rearrangement joins TRBV6-1 to TRBJ1-4; D not resolved. V lost 4 bases and J 3 bases, leaving 12 bases between the germline ends. This CDR3 has 15 amino acids. Germline V CDR1 and CDR2: MNHNS, SASEGT. The DNA of the CDR3 is TGTGCCAGCAGTGGTGCACCCTGGGCTAATGAAAAACTGTTTTTT. Encoded protein: CASSGAPWANEKLFF.

V gene TRBV5-1 combines with J gene TRBJ1-5; maybe TRBD1 (6 bases). CDR1 and CDR2 (germline): SGHRS, YFSETQ. V dropped 3 bases and J dropped 4 bases, with 8 bases sitting between them. This CDR3 region has 13 residues. CDR3 region: CASSSGQNQPQHF. DNA for the CDR3: TGCGCCAGCAGCTCTGGACAGAATCAGCCCCAGCATTTT. Supplemented by reference TRBV5-1 and TRBJ1-5, the full variable domain reads KAGVTQTPRYLIKTRGQQVTLSCSPISGHRSVSWYQQTPGQGLQFLFEYFSETQRNKGNFPGRFSGRQFSNSRSEMNVSTLELGDSALYLCASSSGQNQPQHFGDGTRLSIL.

The V call is TRBV21-1, the J call TRBJ2-6; no check of the table's D call, TRBD1, against the DNA was made. TRBV21-1 is reported as a pseudogene. CDR3 length: 17 residues. The CDR3 DNA reads TGTGCCAGCAGCAAAGTTTCAGGGGTACGGGGGGCCAACGTCCTGACTTTC. Its translation: CASSKVSGVRGANVLTF.

The V and J genes are TRBV7-9 and TRBJ1-1; tentatively, D is TRBD1 (6 bases). Trimming left V 5 bases short and J 6 bases short, with 10 bases between. In germline, CDR1 is SEHNR, CDR2 FQNEAQ (reference sequence). The CDR3 length is 12 residues. The CDR3, as DNA: TGTGCCAGCAGCATCGGACAGTCTGAAGCTTTCTTT. Translated, it gives CASSIGQSEAFF. The variable domain in full, with the rest retrieved from reference TRBV7-9 and TRBJ1-1, is DTGVSQNPRHKITKRGQNVTFRCDPISEHNRLYWYRQTLGQGPEFLTYFQNEAQLEKSRLLSDRFSAERPKGSFSTLEIQRTEQGDSAMYLCASSIGQSEAFFGQGTRLTVV.

The chain couples TRBV4-1 to TRBJ2-2; no clear D. V lost 4 bases to trimming and J lost 5 bases, with 14 bases between them. The CDR3 sequence is 15 residues long. Germline-derived CDR1 and CDR2 are MGHRA and YSYEKL. The CDR3 nucleotides are TGCGCCAGCAGCCTCCCCGGCATTGGTACCGGGGAGCTGTTTTTT. Translating gives CASSLPGIGTGELFF.

This sequence joins TRBV5-4 and TRBJ2-2; D gene uncertain. Trimming stripped 4 bases from V and 5 bases from J, with 15 bases between. CDR3 size: 15 residues. Looked up from germline, CDR1 is SGHNT and CDR2 is YYREEE (reference sequence). Written as DNA, the CDR3 is TGTGCCAGCAGCCTAAGGGCTGACGGGACCGGGGAGCTGTTTTTT. This translates into CASSLRADGTGELFF.

The genes are TRBV6-6 and TRBJ1-4; D possibly corresponds to TRBD1 (6 bases). The V gene lost 7 bases and the J gene lost 4 bases, with 13 bases spanning the gap. Germline CDR1 and CDR2: MNHNY and SVGAGI (reference sequence). CDR3 length equals 14 residues. CDR3 sequence (DNA): TGTGCCAGCATGGCGGGGGCATTTAATGAAAAACTGTTTTTT. Translating it yields CASMAGAFNEKLFF.

The chain combines TRBV6-6 with TRBJ1-5; no reliable D call. Trimming removed 2 bases at V and 2 bases at J, with 4 bases between. The germline V gene encodes CDR1 MNHNY and CDR2 SVGAGI (reference sequence). This CDR3 is built from 13 residues. The CDR3 DNA follows: TGTGCCAGCAGTTACGACGGCAATCAGCCCCAGCATTTT. Protein product: CASSYDGNQPQHF.

The chain couples TRBV7-2 to TRBJ2-4, with D unclear. CDR3 size: 14 residues. Germline CDR1 SGHTA, CDR2 FQGNSA. The V end was cut by 2 bases, the J end by 5 bases, with 10 bases between. The CDR3 protein is CASSLFPGQNIQYF. The CDR3 DNA reads as TGTGCCAGCAGCTTATTTCCAGGTCAAAACATTCAGTACTTC.